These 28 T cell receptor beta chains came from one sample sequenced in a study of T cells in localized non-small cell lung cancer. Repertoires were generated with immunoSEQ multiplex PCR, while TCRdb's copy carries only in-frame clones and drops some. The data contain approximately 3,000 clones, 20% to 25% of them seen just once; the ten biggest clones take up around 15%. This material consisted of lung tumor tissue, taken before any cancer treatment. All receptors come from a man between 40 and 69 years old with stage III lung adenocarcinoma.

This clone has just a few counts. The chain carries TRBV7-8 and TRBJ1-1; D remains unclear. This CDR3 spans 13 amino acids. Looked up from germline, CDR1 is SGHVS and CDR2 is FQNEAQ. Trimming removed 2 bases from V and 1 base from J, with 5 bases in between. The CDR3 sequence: CASSLRQNTEAFF. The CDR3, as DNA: TGTGCCAGCAGCTTACGCCAGAACACTGAAGCTTTCTTT.

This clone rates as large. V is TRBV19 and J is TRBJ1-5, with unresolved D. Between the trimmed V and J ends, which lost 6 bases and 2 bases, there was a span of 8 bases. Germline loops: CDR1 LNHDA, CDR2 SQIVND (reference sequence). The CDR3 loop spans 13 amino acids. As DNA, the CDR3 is TGTGCCAGTAGCACCGGGGGCAATCAGCCCCAGCATTTT. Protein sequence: CASSTGGNQPQHF.

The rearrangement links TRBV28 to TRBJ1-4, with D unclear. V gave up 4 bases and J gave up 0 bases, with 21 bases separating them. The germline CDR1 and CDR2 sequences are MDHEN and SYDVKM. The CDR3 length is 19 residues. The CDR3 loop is CASSSIQTGLFATNEKLFF. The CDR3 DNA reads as TGTGCCAGCAGTTCGATACAAACCGGACTTTTCGCAACTAATGAAAAACTGTTTTTT.

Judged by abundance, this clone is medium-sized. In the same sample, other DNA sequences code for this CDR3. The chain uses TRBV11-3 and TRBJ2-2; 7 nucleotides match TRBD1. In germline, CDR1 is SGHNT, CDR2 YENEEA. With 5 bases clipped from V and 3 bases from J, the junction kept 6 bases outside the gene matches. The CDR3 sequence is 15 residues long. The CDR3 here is CASSRGQVDTGELFF. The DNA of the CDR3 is TGTGCCAGCAGCAGGGGGCAGGTGGACACCGGGGAGCTGTTTTTT.

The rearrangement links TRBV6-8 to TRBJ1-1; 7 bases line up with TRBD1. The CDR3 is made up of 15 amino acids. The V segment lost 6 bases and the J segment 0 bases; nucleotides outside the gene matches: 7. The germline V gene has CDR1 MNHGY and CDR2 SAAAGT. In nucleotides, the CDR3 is TGTGCCAGCAGGGAGGACAGGCTCATGAACACTGAAGCTTTCTTT. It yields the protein CASREDRLMNTEAFF.

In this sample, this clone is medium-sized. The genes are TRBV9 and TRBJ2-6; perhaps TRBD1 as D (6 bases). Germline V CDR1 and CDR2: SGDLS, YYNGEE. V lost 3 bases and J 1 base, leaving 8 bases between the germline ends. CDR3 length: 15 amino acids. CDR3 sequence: CASSAQGSGANVLTF. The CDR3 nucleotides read TGTGCCAGCAGCGCGCAGGGGTCTGGGGCCAACGTCCTGACTTTC.

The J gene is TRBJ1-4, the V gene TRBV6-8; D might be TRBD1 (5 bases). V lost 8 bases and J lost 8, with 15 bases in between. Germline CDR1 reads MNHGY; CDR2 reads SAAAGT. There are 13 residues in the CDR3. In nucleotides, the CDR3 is TGTGCCAGCGGGGGTAAGGGGAAGGAAAAACTGTTTTTT. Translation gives CASGGKGKEKLFF.

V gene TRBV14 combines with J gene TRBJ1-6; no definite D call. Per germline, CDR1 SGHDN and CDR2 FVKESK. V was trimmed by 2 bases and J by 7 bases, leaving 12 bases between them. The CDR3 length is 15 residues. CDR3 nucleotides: TGTGCCAGCAGCCAACTGGGGTGGCCAAATTCACCCCTCCACTTT. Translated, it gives CASSQLGWPNSPLHF.

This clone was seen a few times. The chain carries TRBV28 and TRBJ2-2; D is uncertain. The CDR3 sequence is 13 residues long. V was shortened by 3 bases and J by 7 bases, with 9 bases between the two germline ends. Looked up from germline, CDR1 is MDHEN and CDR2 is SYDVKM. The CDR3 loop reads CASSFGILGELFF. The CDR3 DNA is TGTGCCAGCAGTTTTGGGATTCTCGGGGAGCTGTTTTTT.

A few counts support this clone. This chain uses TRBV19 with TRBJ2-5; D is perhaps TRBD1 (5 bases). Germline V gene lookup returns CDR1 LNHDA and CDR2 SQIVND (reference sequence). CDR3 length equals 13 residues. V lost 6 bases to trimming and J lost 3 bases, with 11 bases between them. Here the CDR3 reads CASRTDREETQYF. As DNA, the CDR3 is TGTGCCAGTAGGACCGACAGAGAAGAGACCCAGTACTTC. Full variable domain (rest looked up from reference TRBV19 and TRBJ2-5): DGGITQSPKYLFRKEGQNVTLSCEQNLNHDAMYWYRQDPGQGLRLIYYSQIVNDFQKGDIAEGYSVSREKKESFPLTVTSAQKNPTAFYLCASRTDREETQYFGPGTRLLVL.

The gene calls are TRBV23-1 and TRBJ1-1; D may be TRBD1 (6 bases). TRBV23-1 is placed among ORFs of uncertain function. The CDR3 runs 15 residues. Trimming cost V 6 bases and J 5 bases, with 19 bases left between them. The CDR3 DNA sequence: TGCGCCAGCAGCCAAGTTGTACAGGGAGGGACTGAAGCTTTCTTT. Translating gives CASSQVVQGGTEAFF.

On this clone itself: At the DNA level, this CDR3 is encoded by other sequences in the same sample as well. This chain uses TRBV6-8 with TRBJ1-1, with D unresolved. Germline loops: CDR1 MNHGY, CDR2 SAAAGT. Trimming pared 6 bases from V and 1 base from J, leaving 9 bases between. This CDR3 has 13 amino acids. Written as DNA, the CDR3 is TGTGCCAGCAGGCCCAGGAAGAACACTGAAGCTTTCTTT. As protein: CASRPRKNTEAFF.

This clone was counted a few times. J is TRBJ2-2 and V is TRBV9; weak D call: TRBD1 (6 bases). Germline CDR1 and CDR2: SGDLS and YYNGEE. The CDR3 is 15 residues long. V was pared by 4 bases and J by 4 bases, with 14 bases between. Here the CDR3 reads CASSYNQGSTGELFF. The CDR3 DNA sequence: TGTGCCAGCAGCTACAATCAGGGGAGCACCGGGGAGCTGTTTTTT.

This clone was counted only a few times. CDR3 nucleotide sequence: TGTGCCAGCACCCCAGACACCACTCACTCTGGGGCCAACGTCCTGACTTTC. Its protein is CASTPDTTHSGANVLTF. This chain links TRBV6-8 with TRBJ2-6; D call uncertain. The CDR3 runs to 17 residues. In germline, CDR1 is MNHGY, CDR2 SAAAGT. V lost 7 bases and J lost 0, with 16 bases in between.

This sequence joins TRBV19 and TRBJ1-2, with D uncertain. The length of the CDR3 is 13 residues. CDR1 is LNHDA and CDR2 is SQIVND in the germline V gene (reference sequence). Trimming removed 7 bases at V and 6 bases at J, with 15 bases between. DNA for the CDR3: TGTGCCAGTAATGGAAAACAGCGAGATGGCTACACCTTC. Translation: CASNGKQRDGYTF. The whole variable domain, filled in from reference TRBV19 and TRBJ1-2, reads DGGITQSPKYLFRKEGQNVTLSCEQNLNHDAMYWYRQDPGQGLRLIYYSQIVNDFQKGDIAEGYSVSREKKESFPLTVTSAQKNPTAFYLCASNGKQRDGYTFGSGTRLTVV.

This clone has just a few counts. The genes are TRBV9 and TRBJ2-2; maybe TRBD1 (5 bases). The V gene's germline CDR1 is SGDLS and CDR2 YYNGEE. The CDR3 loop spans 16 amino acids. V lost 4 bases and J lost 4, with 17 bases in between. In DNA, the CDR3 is TGTGCCAGCAGCCCGAGTAAGGGGTCGGCCACCGGGGAGCTGTTTTTT. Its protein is CASSPSKGSATGELFF.

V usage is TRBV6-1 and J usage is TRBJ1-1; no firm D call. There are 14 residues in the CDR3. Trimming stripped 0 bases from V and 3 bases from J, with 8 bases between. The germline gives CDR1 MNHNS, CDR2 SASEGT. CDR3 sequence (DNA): TGTGCCAGCAGTGAAGCGGGCGCGGACACTGAAGCTTTCTTT. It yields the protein CASSEAGADTEAFF.

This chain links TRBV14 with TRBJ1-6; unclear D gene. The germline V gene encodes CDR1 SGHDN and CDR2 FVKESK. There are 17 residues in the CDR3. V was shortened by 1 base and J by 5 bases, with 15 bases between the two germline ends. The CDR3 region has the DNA TGTGCCAGCAGCCAAGTATATAGGGCTTTCCATAATTCACCCCTCCACTTT. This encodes CASSQVYRAFHNSPLHF.

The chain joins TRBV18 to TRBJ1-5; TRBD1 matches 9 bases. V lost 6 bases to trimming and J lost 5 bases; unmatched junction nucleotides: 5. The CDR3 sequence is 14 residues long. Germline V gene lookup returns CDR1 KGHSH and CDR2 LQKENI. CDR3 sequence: CASSLQGADQPQHF. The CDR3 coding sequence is TGTGCCAGCTCTCTACAGGGGGCCGATCAGCCCCAGCATTTT.

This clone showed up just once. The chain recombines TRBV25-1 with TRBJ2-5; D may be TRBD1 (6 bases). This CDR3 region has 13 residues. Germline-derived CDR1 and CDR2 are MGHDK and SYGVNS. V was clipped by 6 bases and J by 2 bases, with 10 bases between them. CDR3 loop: CASRRGSQETQYF. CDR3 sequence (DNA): TGTGCCAGCAGAAGGGGGTCACAAGAGACCCAGTACTTC.

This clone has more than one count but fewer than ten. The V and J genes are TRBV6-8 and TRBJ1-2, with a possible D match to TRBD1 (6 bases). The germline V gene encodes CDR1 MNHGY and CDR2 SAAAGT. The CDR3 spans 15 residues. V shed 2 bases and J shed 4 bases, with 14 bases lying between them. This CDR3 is CASSYTIRGVYGYTF. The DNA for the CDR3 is TGTGCCAGCAGTTACACGATCAGGGGCGTCTATGGCTACACCTTC.

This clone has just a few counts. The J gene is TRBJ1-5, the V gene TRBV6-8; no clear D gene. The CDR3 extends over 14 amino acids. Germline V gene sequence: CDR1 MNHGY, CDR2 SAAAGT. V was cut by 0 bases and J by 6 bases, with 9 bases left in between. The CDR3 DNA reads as TGTGCCAGCAGTTACTCGGTTCAAGGTCAGCCCCAGCATTTT. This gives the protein CASSYSVQGQPQHF.

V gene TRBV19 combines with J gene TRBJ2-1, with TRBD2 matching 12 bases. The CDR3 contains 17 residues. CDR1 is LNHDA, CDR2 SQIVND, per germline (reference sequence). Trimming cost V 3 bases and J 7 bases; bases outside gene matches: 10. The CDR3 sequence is CASSMGTSGGILNEQFF. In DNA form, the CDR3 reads TGTGCCAGTAGTATGGGAACTAGCGGGGGGATTTTGAATGAGCAGTTCTTC. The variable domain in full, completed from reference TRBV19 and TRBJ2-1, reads DGGITQSPKYLFRKEGQNVTLSCEQNLNHDAMYWYRQDPGQGLRLIYYSQIVNDFQKGDIAEGYSVSREKKESFPLTVTSAQKNPTAFYLCASSMGTSGGILNEQFFGPGTRLTVL.

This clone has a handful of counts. The CDR3 reads CASSARDRDNQKAYTF. In DNA form, the CDR3 reads TGTGCCAGCAGCGCCCGGGACAGGGACAACCAGAAAGCCTACACCTTC. The chain is built from TRBV9 and TRBJ1-2, with 9 nucleotides matching TRBD1. Trimming took 3 bases from V and 10 from J; bases not matched to a gene: 16. Germline loops: CDR1 SGDLS, CDR2 YYNGEE. The CDR3 runs 16 residues.

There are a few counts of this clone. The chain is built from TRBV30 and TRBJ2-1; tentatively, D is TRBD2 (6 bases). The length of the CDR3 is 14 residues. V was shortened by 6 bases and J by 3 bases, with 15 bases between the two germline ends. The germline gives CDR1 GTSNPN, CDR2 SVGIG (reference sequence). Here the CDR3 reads CACPWTGDYNEQFF. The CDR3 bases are TGTGCCTGTCCTTGGACGGGGGACTACAATGAGCAGTTCTTC.

In DNA, the CDR3 is TGTGCCTGGAGCAGGGCCTCCGGGGAGCTGTTTTTT. This sequence encodes CAWSRASGELFF. The chain has TRBV30 and TRBJ2-2; D perhaps matches TRBD1 (5 bases). The CDR3 contains 12 residues. The germline V gene encodes CDR1 GTSNPN and CDR2 SVGIG (reference sequence). Trimming removed 3 bases from V and 6 bases from J, with 8 bases in between.

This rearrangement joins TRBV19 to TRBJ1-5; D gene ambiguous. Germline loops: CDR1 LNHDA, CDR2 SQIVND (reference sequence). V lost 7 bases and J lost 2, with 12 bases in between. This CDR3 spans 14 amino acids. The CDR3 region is CASNEDGRNQPQHF. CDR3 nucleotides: TGTGCCAGTAATGAGGACGGTCGCAATCAGCCCCAGCATTTT.

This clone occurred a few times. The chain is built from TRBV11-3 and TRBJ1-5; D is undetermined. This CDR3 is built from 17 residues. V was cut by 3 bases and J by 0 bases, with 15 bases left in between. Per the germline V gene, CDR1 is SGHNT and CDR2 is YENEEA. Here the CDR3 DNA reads TGTGCCAGCAGCTTGGCCGTAGTCCGCTATAGCAATCAGCCCCAGCATTTT. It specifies CASSLAVVRYSNQPQHF.